One sample yielded the 9 T cell receptor beta chains listed below, sequenced in a study of T cells after yellow fever vaccination (dated by TCRdb to about 2019). Receptor amplification or capture employed 5' RACE. Sequenced using an Illumina NovaSeq 6000. The raw public reads went through TCRdb reprocessing: fastp at Q25, MiXCR clone calling, in-frame beta chains kept. Each CDR3 protein appears once, grouped with its most common genes and DNA. The sample data list some 200,000 distinct CDR3 sequences, and roughly 3.3% of these were observed just once. The ten biggest clones cover roughly 3% of the sample. What this sample's treatment or condition label stands for: live attenuated yellow fever vaccine strain. Sequencing used CD4+ T cells sorted from PBMCs, obtained 10 days after the yellow fever booster vaccination. Every receptor here comes from a man in his late teens or twenties who received the YFV17D yellow fever vaccine.

The V and J genes are TRBV4-3 and TRBJ2-3; maybe TRBD2 (6 bases). V lost 0 bases and J 4 bases, leaving 11 bases between the germline ends. Germline CDR1 is LGHNA and CDR2 is YSLEER. The CDR3 totals 15 residues. The CDR3 loop reads CASSQDRLVPDTQYF. The CDR3, as DNA: TGCGCCAGCAGCCAAGATCGACTAGTACCAGATACGCAGTATTTT.

This clonotype has a count of ten or more. The chain combines TRBV5-1 with TRBJ1-3; tentatively, D is TRBD1 (5 bases). This CDR3 has 17 residues. V lost 0 bases, J lost 1 base, and 14 bases lay in between. The germline V gene has CDR1 SGHRS and CDR2 YFSETQ. The chain's CDR3 is CASSLEGVRRSGNTIYF. The CDR3 region has the DNA TGCGCCAGCAGCTTGGAAGGGGTGCGCCGGTCTGGAAACACCATATATTTT.

The chain couples TRBV18 to TRBJ1-1, with a possible D match to TRBD1 (5 bases). The V gene's germline CDR1 is KGHSH and CDR2 LQKENI. Trimming cost V 6 bases and J 8 bases, with 10 bases left between them. This CDR3 is built from 11 residues. CDR3 coding DNA: TGTGCCAGCTCCCCGGGACGGGAAGCTTTCTTT. Its translation is CASSPGREAFF.

This clonotype was seen at least ten times. The chain uses TRBV7-9 and TRBJ2-1; weak D call: TRBD2 (6 bases). V was cut by 2 bases and J by 7 bases, with 12 bases left in between. Germline assignment: CDR1 SEHNR and CDR2 FQNEAQ (reference sequence). CDR3 length: 14 residues. CDR3: CASSLYGGVNEQFF. The CDR3, as DNA: TGTGCCAGCAGCTTATATGGCGGGGTGAATGAGCAGTTCTTC. Full variable domain (missing parts from reference TRBV7-9 and TRBJ2-1): DTGVSQNPRHKITKRGQNVTFRCDPISEHNRLYWYRQTLGQGPEFLTYFQNEAQLEKSRLLSDRFSAERPKGSFSTLEIQRTEQGDSAMYLCASSLYGGVNEQFFGPGTRLTVL.

This clonotype was counted many times. V and J are TRBV3-1 and TRBJ2-2, with D possibly matching TRBD1 (5 bases). Germline V gives CDR1 LGHDT, CDR2 YNNKEL (reference sequence). The CDR3 is 13 amino acids. V lost 1 base, J lost 7 bases, and 7 bases lay in between. The CDR3 DNA is TGTGCCAGCAGCCAAGGGGGCCTCGGGGAGCTGTTTTTT. The encoded protein is CASSQGGLGELFF.

The chain carries TRBV9 and TRBJ2-5; D is ambiguous. CDR3 length: 16 amino acids. V lost 4 bases to trimming and J lost 2 bases, with 18 bases between them. Germline assignment: CDR1 SGDLS and CDR2 YYNGEE. The CDR3 DNA sequence: TGTGCCAGCAGCCCCCCCGGCCTCGGACCTCAAGAGACCCAGTACTTC. Translated, it gives CASSPPGLGPQETQYF.

This clonotype came up a few times. The V gene is TRBV13, the J gene TRBJ1-1, with D possibly being TRBD1 (5 bases). This CDR3 spans 12 amino acids. Between the trimmed V and J ends, which lost 2 bases and 4 bases, there was a span of 5 bases. The germline V gene has CDR1 PRHDT and CDR2 FYEKMQ (reference sequence). The CDR3 nucleotides read TGTGCCAGCAGCTTAACAGGCACTGAAGCTTTCTTT. This codes for CASSLTGTEAFF.

The rearrangement joins TRBV28 to TRBJ2-6, with D unresolved. This CDR3 has 14 residues. Trimming left V 7 bases short and J 3 bases short, with 10 bases between. The V gene's germline CDR1 is MDHEN and CDR2 SYDVKM. The CDR3 loop reads CASTPGLGANVLTF. CDR3 DNA sequence: TGTGCCAGCACCCCGGGTCTTGGGGCCAACGTCCTGACTTTC.

This clonotype was found many times. The chain is built from TRBV6-5 and TRBJ2-1; D is undetermined. Trimming stripped 6 bases from V and 3 bases from J, with 9 bases between. The CDR3 has 13 residues. Germline CDR1 reads MNHEY; CDR2 reads SVGAGI. CDR3 sequence (DNA): TGTGCCAGCAGGCTCTCAGACTACAATGAGCAGTTCTTC. Translation gives CASRLSDYNEQFF.